The 17 T cell receptor beta chains in this list originate from one sample, sequenced in a study of shared clonotypes between healthy human individuals. The repertoire was sequenced with immunoSEQ multiplex PCR; TCRdb's copy has only in-frame clones and lacks some. Among about 2.4 million clones listed, roughly 93% were seen once. The sample was naive CD4+ T cells from PBMCs. Specified subset: CD45RA+ positively selected. The source of these receptors is a man between 18 and 29 years old in good health. Some clones in this sample may be carry-over from other donors' samples.

Concerning this clone: Other nucleotide sequences from this sample produce the same CDR3. The chain couples TRBV9 to TRBJ2-7; maybe TRBD2 (5 bases). Trimming cost V 4 bases and J 2 bases, with 10 bases left between them. Germline loops: CDR1 SGDLS, CDR2 YYNGEE. This CDR3 is 13 amino acids long. CDR3 amino acids: CASSPRGTYEQYF. CDR3 nucleotide sequence: TGTGCCAGCAGCCCCCGAGGGACCTACGAGCAGTACTTC.

The genes are TRBV29-1 and TRBJ1-2; no reliable D call. The CDR3 extends over 11 amino acids. Germline V gene data show CDR1 as SQVTM and CDR2 as ANQGSEA. Trimming took 4 bases from V and 2 from J, leaving 5 bases between them. CDR3 residues: CSVVSNYGYTF. DNA for the CDR3: TGCAGCGTTGTTTCCAACTATGGCTACACCTTC. The entire variable domain, with the rest obtained from reference TRBV29-1 and TRBJ1-2, is as follows: SAVISQKPSRDICQRGTSLTIQCQVDSQVTMMFWYRQQPGQSLTLIATANQGSEATYESGFVIDKFPISRPNLTFSTLTVSNMSPEDSSIYLCSVVSNYGYTFGSGTRLTVV.

The rearrangement uses TRBV27 and TRBJ1-1; TRBD1 aligns across 9 bases. V was pared by 6 bases and J by 2 bases, with 7 bases of the junction left unmatched. The germline gives CDR1 MNHEY, CDR2 SMNVEV (reference sequence). There are 15 residues in the CDR3. CDR3 amino acids: CASSRKQGANTEAFF. CDR3 bases: TGTGCCAGCAGCCGAAAACAGGGGGCAAACACTGAAGCTTTCTTT.

Comments on this clone: At the DNA level, this CDR3 is encoded by other sequences in the same sample as well. V is TRBV9 and J is TRBJ2-2; weak D call: TRBD2 (5 bases). CDR1 and CDR2 (germline): SGDLS, YYNGEE. Trimming took off 0 bases at V and 7 bases at J, with 7 bases between the two ends. The length of the CDR3 is 13 residues. The CDR3 reads CASSVVGSGELFF. The DNA of the CDR3 is TGTGCCAGCAGCGTAGTAGGGAGCGGGGAGCTGTTTTTT.

This chain joins TRBV11-3 and TRBJ2-2; 13 nucleotides agree with TRBD2. With 5 bases clipped from V and 6 bases from J, the junction kept 3 bases outside the gene matches. The CDR3 spans 15 residues. Looked up from germline, CDR1 is SGHNT and CDR2 is YENEEA. This chain's CDR3 is CASSLGLAGAGELFF. The DNA of the CDR3 is TGTGCCAGCAGCCTCGGACTAGCGGGAGCCGGGGAGCTGTTTTTT.

V and J are TRBV28 and TRBJ1-2, with D possibly being TRBD1 (5 bases). The CDR3 sequence is 14 residues long. The ends were cut back, 6 bases at V and 3 bases at J, with 14 bases in the middle. CDR1 MDHEN and CDR2 SYDVKM come from the germline V gene. CDR3 sequence: CASRTPMGDYGYTF. In DNA, the CDR3 is TGTGCCAGCAGAACCCCAATGGGGGACTATGGCTACACCTTC.

The V gene is TRBV2, the J gene TRBJ1-3; a possible D gene is TRBD1 (5 bases). The length of the CDR3 is 13 residues. Germline lookup yields CDR1 SNHLY and CDR2 FYNNEI. Deletions cut 10 bases from V and 0 bases from J, with 10 bases between. This CDR3 reads CATLRDSGNTIYF. CDR3 DNA: TGTGCCACTCTCAGGGACTCTGGAAACACCATATATTTT. The full variable domain, completed using reference TRBV2 and TRBJ1-3, is EPEVTQTPSHQVTQMGQEVILRCVPISNHLYFYWYRQILGQKVEFLVSFYNNEISEKSEIFDDQFSVERPDGSNFTLKIRSTKLEDSAMYFCATLRDSGNTIYFGEGSWLTVV.

The chain recombines TRBV7-2 with TRBJ2-3; 8 bases are a match to TRBD2. The CDR3 covers 16 residues. V was clipped by 0 bases and J by 5 bases; unmatched bases: 7. Germline CDR1 is SGHTA and CDR2 is FQGNSA. The CDR3 sequence: CASSLAQAGGVDTQYF. Written as DNA, the CDR3 is TGTGCCAGCAGCTTAGCTCAGGCGGGAGGAGTAGATACGCAGTATTTT.

For this clone: The identical CDR3 is also encoded by other nucleotide sequences in the sample. The rearrangement joins TRBV7-9 to TRBJ2-3; D remains ambiguous. Germline loops: CDR1 SEHNR, CDR2 FQNEAQ (reference sequence). V lost 2 bases and J lost 4, with 4 bases in between. CDR3 size: 12 residues. CDR3 DNA sequence: TGTGCCAGCAGCTTATCCTCAGATACGCAGTATTTT. This codes for CASSLSSDTQYF.

The genes are TRBV27 and TRBJ1-4; D remains ambiguous. The CDR3 totals 15 residues. V shed 1 base and J shed 0 bases, with 6 bases lying between them. CDR1 and CDR2 (germline): MNHEY, SMNVEV (reference sequence). CDR3 sequence reads: CASSLYYPTNEKLFF. CDR3 nucleotides: TGTGCCAGCAGTTTATATTACCCAACTAATGAAAAACTGTTTTTT.

V gene TRBV6-5 combines with J gene TRBJ2-7; 8 nucleotides agree with TRBD2. CDR3 length: 14 amino acids. Losses at the gene ends were 7 bases for V and 0 bases for J; bases not matched to a gene: 5. CDR1 MNHEY and CDR2 SVGAGI come from the germline V gene. The CDR3 sequence is CASNLAGRSYEQYF. CDR3 DNA sequence: TGTGCCAGCAATTTAGCGGGGCGCTCCTACGAGCAGTACTTC.

The chain carries TRBV5-4 and TRBJ1-2; D is ambiguous. The CDR3 is made up of 12 amino acids. From germline, CDR1 is SGHNT and CDR2 YYREEE (reference sequence). V lost 3 bases and J 4 bases, leaving 7 bases between the germline ends. The CDR3 bases are TGTGCCAGCAGCTACGAGTTCTATGGCTACACCTTC. Protein product: CASSYEFYGYTF.

The chain links TRBV9 to TRBJ2-7, with unresolved D. Trimming removed 1 base from V and 7 bases from J, with 18 bases in between. The germline V gene has CDR1 SGDLS and CDR2 YYNGEE. The CDR3 is made up of 15 amino acids. CDR3 DNA: TGTGCCAGCAGCGTAAAGCACAGTCCCCCCGCGGAGCAGTACTTC. This sequence encodes CASSVKHSPPAEQYF.

The V gene is TRBV18, the J gene TRBJ1-1; D not resolved. V was shortened by 4 bases and J by 1 base, with 10 bases between the two germline ends. The length of the CDR3 is 14 residues. CDR1 KGHSH and CDR2 LQKENI come from the germline V gene. DNA for the CDR3: TGTGCCAGCTCACAAGGACGGCAGAACACTGAAGCTTTCTTT. Translated: CASSQGRQNTEAFF.

The chain combines TRBV11-2 with TRBJ2-1, with 11 bases aligning to TRBD2. Germline CDR1 and CDR2: SGHAT and FQNNGV. This CDR3 is 18 amino acids long. The V and J ends lost 7 bases and 5 bases, in that order; junction bases with no gene match: 16. The CDR3 loop is CASTLRGPGTSGNNEQFF. The CDR3 DNA is TGTGCCAGCACCCTAAGAGGCCCCGGGACTAGCGGAAACAATGAGCAGTTCTTC.

The chain recombines TRBV9 with TRBJ2-3, with D possibly matching TRBD2 (5 bases). The CDR3 length is 16 residues. Trimming cost V 0 bases and J 4 bases, with 15 bases left between them. CDR1 SGDLS and CDR2 YYNGEE come from the germline V gene. CDR3 loop: CASSVGIREVADTQYF. The CDR3 DNA is TGTGCCAGCAGCGTAGGGATCCGGGAAGTAGCAGATACGCAGTATTTT. Together with reference TRBV9 and TRBJ2-3, the CDR3 gives the full variable domain: DSGVTQTPKHLITATGQRVTLRCSPRSGDLSVYWYQQSLDQGLQFLIQYYNGEERAKGNILERFSAQQFPDLHSELNLSSLELGDSALYFCASSVGIREVADTQYFGPGTRLTVL.

The genes are TRBV14 and TRBJ1-2; maybe TRBD1 (6 bases). Trimming removed 4 bases at V and 4 bases at J, with 25 bases between. CDR1 SGHDN and CDR2 FVKESK come from the germline V gene. The CDR3 is 18 residues long. The CDR3 protein is CASSREEGRGVCGYGYTF. The CDR3 bases are TGTGCCAGCAGCCGGGAAGAGGGGAGGGGGGTATGCGGCTATGGCTACACCTTC.